This record covers a single TCR beta chain. Antigen specificity is unknown. This record belongs to a study of memory B cells and T cells in multiple sclerosis. Separate sequencing covered autoproliferating (CFSE-dim) and non-proliferating (CFSE-high) T cells from stimulus-free culture. Cultures began with fewer than 5.5x10^7 CFSE-labeled PBMCs, unstimulated for 7 days, with replicate wells pooled. Libraries were prepared by immunoSEQ multiplex PCR; TCRdb keeps only in-frame clonotypes and omits some of them. The profile shows around 50,000 clones, roughly 80% of them singletons. This sequence originates from a human donor with multiple sclerosis. The sample was PBMCs from blood kept in culture.

CDR3 sequence (DNA): TGTGCCAGCTCACCACTAGTCGCCGGAACCCAAGAGACCCAGTACTTC. Residues: CASSPLVAGTQETQYF. The chain links TRBV18 to TRBJ2-5; D unresolved. CDR3 length: 16 amino acids. The V end was cut by 1 base, the J end by 1 base, with 13 bases between. Germline CDR1 is KGHSH and CDR2 is LQKENI.